The source of this TCR beta chain is a study of blood T cell repertoires in COVID-19. Whole-study context: Samples taken during acute and convalescent COVID-19 were collected in the United States, Italy and Spain. In each case, the material was cDNA or gDNA derived from T cells, B-cell-depleted T cells, or PBMCs.

In the original processing: From reference gene primer amplification, estimates of nucleated cell counts were derived. Profiled with immunoSEQ multiplex PCR; TCRdb holds only in-frame clones, not every one. V and J calls and clone size follow that table, whereas D and trimming were derived from the DNA. The data contain under 250,000 clones, around 88% of them singletons. J lost 6 bases, V lost 4 bases, and 13 bases had no gene match. This CDR3 spans 17 amino acids. Germline values: CDR1 LNHDA, CDR2 SQIVND (reference sequence). The sequenced material came from peripheral blood. The genes are TRBV19 and TRBJ1-5; 9 bases fit TRBD1. This clonotype was obtained from a man older than 75 with acute or convalescent COVID-19. The CDR3 loop reads CASSTALGQGAPQPQHF. DNA for the CDR3: TGTGCCAGTAGTACAGCTCTGGGACAGGGCGCACCTCAGCCCCAGCATTTT.